The 11 T cell receptor beta chains below all came from one sample that was sequenced in a study of blood T cells in healthy people across ages. Sample-barcoded 5' priming and a J-beta primer mix drove a second PCR of about 6 to 12 cycles. TCRdb fed the 5' RACE reads into MiXCR, producing one record per CDR3 protein. The repertoire consists of about 780,000 distinct CDR3 sequences, with about 45% occurring once and the leading ten covering 15% to 20%. Specimen: blood. These receptors all come from a man aged 80 or over in good health.

The DNA of the CDR3 is TGTGCCACCAGTGACCACGACCCGGTTTTGAGAAATGAGCAGTACTTC. Translation: CATSDHDPVLRNEQYF. This rearrangement joins TRBV24-1 to TRBJ2-5; unclear D gene. CDR1 KGHDR and CDR2 SFDVKD come from the germline V gene. The ends were cut back, 4 bases at V and 11 bases at J, with 25 bases in the middle. CDR3 length: 16 residues.

The chain links TRBV27 to TRBJ1-5; 8 bases fit TRBD1. CDR3 size: 13 residues. Germline V gene data show CDR1 as MNHEY and CDR2 as SMNVEV (reference sequence). Trimming cost V 5 bases and J 9 bases; bases outside gene matches: 6. The DNA for the CDR3 is TGTGCCAGCAGTACCTCCGGGACAGGGCCCCAGCATTTT. Protein sequence: CASSTSGTGPQHF.

The J gene is TRBJ2-6, the V gene TRBV28, with D uncertain. Germline-derived CDR1 and CDR2 are MDHEN and SYDVKM. V gave up 5 bases and J gave up 1 base, with 9 bases separating them. The CDR3 sequence is 15 residues long. This CDR3 reads CASSTIGSGANVLTF. CDR3 DNA sequence: TGTGCCAGCAGTACCATAGGATCTGGGGCCAACGTCCTGACTTTC.

This clonotype has ten or more counts. CDR3 amino acids: CSAPRDGSSPYEQYF. CDR3 nucleotides: TGCAGTGCTCCTCGGGACGGAAGCTCCCCCTACGAGCAGTACTTC. The rearrangement links TRBV20-1 to TRBJ2-7, with D perhaps being TRBD1 or TRBD2 (5 bases each). The V gene's germline CDR1 is DFQATT and CDR2 SNEGSKA (reference sequence). There are 15 residues in the CDR3. Trimming stripped 5 bases from V and 2 bases from J, with 19 bases between.

This clonotype was picked up a small number of times. The V and J genes are TRBV7-3 and TRBJ2-1; 12 bases agree with TRBD2. CDR1 and CDR2 from the germline V gene are SGHTA and FQGTGA. The CDR3 loop spans 17 amino acids. The junction had 4 bases not matched to a gene; V was cut back by 1 base and J by 3 bases. The CDR3 here is CASSLNPSGGGYNEQFF. The CDR3 bases are TGTGCCAGCAGCTTAAATCCTAGCGGGGGGGGCTACAATGAGCAGTTCTTC.

About this clonotype itself: The junction and the germline gene differ at one end; a read error may be behind it. The rearrangement joins TRBV20-1 to TRBJ2-5, with 7 bases that match TRBD2. CDR3 length: 15 amino acids. Germline V gene sequence: CDR1 DFQATT, CDR2 SNEGSKA (reference sequence). CDR3 bases: TGCAGTGCTAGAGATGGGTCTAGCGGTCAAGAGGCCCAGTACTTC. As protein: CSARDGSSGQEAQYF.

In its sample, this clonotype was seen many times. The chain joins TRBV11-2 to TRBJ2-1, with D maybe TRBD2 (5 bases). Trimming left V 3 bases short and J 3 bases short, with 9 bases between. This CDR3 is 14 amino acids long. From germline, CDR1 is SGHAT and CDR2 FQNNGV. The CDR3 sequence: CASSFPGNYNEQFF. In DNA form, the CDR3 reads TGTGCCAGCAGCTTCCCCGGGAACTACAATGAGCAGTTCTTC.

The chain carries TRBV9 and TRBJ2-1; the match to TRBD2 covers 10 bases. The CDR3 spans 15 residues. Germline assignment: CDR1 SGDLS and CDR2 YYNGEE. V was clipped by 4 bases and J by 8 bases; unmatched bases: 9. CDR3 loop: CASSPRLAGVHEQFF. The CDR3 DNA is TGTGCCAGCAGCCCCCGGCTAGCGGGAGTTCATGAGCAGTTCTTC.

This sequence joins TRBV29-1 and TRBJ2-5; 9 positions match TRBD2. Germline CDR1 and CDR2: SQVTM and ANQGSEA. The CDR3 length is 13 residues. This CDR3 is CSREREAPETQYF. The CDR3 DNA is TGCAGTCGAGAGCGGGAGGCCCCTGAGACCCAGTACTTC.

V usage is TRBV24-1 and J usage is TRBJ2-3, with TRBD1 matching over 7 bases. The CDR3 runs to 12 residues. The trim removed 5 bases at V and 6 bases at J, leaving 1 base unmatched. Germline CDR1 reads KGHDR; CDR2 reads SFDVKD. CDR3 sequence: CATSGRGDTQYF. The CDR3, as DNA: TGTGCCACCAGTGGCAGGGGGGATACGCAGTATTTT.

The chain carries TRBV7-8 and TRBJ2-5; D might be TRBD2 (5 bases). V was clipped by 3 bases and J by 3 bases, with 8 bases between them. This CDR3 region has 13 residues. Germline CDR1 is SGHVS and CDR2 is FQNEAQ. CDR3 amino acids: CASSLREKETQYF. The CDR3 nucleotides read TGTGCCAGCAGCTTGAGGGAGAAAGAGACCCAGTACTTC. The variable domain in full, with the rest retrieved from reference TRBV7-8 and TRBJ2-5, is GAGVSQSPRYKVAKRGQDVALRCDPISGHVSLFWYQQALGQGPEFLTYFQNEAQLDKSGLPSDRFFAERPEGSVSTLKIQRTQQEDSAVYLCASSLREKETQYFGPGTRLLVL.